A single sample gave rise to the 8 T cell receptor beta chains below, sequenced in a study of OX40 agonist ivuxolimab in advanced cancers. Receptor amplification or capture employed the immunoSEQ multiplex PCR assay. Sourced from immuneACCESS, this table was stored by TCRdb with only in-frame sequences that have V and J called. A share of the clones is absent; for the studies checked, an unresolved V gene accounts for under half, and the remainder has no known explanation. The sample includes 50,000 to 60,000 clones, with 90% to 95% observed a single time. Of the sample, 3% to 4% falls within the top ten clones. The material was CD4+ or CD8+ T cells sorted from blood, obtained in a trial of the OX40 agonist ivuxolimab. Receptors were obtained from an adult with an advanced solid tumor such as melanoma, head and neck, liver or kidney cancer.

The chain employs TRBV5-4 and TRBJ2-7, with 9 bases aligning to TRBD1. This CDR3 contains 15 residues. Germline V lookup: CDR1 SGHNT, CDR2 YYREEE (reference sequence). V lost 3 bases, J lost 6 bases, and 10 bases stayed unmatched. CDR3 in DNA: TGTGCCAGCAGCTCTTCCGGGACAGGGTCCCCCGAGCAGTACTTC. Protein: CASSSSGTGSPEQYF.

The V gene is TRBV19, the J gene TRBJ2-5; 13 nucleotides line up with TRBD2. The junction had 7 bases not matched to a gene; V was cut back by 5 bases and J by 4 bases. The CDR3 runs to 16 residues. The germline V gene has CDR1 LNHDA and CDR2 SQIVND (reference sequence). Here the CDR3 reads CASSSGLAGAGETQYF. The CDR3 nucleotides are TGTGCCAGTAGTTCAGGACTAGCGGGAGCCGGAGAGACCCAGTACTTC.

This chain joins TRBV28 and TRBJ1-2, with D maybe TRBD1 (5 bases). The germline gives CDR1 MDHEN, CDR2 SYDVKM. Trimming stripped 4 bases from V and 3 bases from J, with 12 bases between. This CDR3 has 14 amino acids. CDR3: CASSYHRGDYGYTF. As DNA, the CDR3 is TGTGCCAGCAGTTACCACCGGGGCGACTATGGCTACACCTTC.

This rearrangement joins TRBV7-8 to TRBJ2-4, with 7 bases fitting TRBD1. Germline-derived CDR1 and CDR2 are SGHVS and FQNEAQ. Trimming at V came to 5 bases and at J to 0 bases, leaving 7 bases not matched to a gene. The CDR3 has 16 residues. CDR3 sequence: CASSPRQGLAKNIQYF. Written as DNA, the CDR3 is TGTGCCAGCAGCCCACGACAGGGCTTAGCCAAAAACATTCAGTACTTC.

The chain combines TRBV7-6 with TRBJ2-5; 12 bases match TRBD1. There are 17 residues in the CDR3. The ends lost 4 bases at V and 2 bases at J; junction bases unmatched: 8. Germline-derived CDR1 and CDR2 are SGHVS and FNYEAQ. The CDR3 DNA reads TGTGCCAGCAGCTCCCCGGGACAGGGGGCGGTTCAAGAGACCCAGTACTTC. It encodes CASSSPGQGAVQETQYF.

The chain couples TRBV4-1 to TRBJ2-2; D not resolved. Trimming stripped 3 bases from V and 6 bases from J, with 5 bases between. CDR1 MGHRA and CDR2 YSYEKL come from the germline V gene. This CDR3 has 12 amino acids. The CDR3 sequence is CASSQSAGELFF. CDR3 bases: TGCGCCAGCAGCCAGAGTGCCGGGGAGCTGTTTTTT.

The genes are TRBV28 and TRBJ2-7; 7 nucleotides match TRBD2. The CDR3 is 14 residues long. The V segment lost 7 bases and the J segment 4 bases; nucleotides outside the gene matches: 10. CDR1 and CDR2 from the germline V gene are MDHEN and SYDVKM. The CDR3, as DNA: TGTGCCAGCAAACCGGGACTAAGGTCTTACGAGCAGTACTTC. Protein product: CASKPGLRSYEQYF.

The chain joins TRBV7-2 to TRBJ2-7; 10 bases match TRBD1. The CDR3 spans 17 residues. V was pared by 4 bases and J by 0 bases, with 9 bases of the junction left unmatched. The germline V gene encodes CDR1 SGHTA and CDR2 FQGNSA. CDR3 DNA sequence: TGTGCCAGCAGCTCTGATCCGGGACAGGGGCTCTCCTACGAGCAGTACTTC. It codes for CASSSDPGQGLSYEQYF.